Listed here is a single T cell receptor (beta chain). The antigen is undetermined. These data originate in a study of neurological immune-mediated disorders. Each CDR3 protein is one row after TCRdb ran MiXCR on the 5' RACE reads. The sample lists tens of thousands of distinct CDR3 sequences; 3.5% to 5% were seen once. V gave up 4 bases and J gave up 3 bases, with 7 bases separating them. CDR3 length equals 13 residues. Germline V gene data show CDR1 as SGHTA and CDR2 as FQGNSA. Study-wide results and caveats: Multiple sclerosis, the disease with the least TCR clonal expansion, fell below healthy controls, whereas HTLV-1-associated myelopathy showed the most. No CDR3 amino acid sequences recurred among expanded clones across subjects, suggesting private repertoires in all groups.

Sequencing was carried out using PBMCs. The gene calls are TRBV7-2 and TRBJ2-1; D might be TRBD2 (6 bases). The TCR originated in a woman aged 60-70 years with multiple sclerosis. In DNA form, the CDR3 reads TGTGCCAGCAGCTCGGGACTCTACAATGAGCAGTTCTTC. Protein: CASSSGLYNEQFF. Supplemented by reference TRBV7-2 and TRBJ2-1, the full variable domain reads GAGVSQSPSNKVTEKGKDVELRCDPISGHTALYWYRQSLGQGLEFLIYFQGNSAPDKSGLPSDRFSAERTGGSVSTLTIQRTQQEDSAVYLCASSSGLYNEQFFGPGTRLTVL.